This entry features one TCR beta chain sequence. Its antigen is not known. This sample is drawn from a study of T cells in Graves' hyperthyroidism and ophthalmopathy. Findings and limits, study-wide: The model's output predicted ophthalmopathy at a median of 6.5 months prior to onset.

Ophthalmopathy patients had moderate-to-severe active disease, CAS ≥3, NOSPECS ≥4, and disease duration under 3 months. RNA transcripts served as the template for amplifying TCR beta CDR3 regions. First-round RT-PCR of the TCR CDR3 relied on the HTBI primer set. One entry per CDR3 protein, called by TCRdb with MiXCR from the multiplex PCR reads. The table has about 460,000 distinct CDR3 sequences, about 20% seen once. The V gene's germline CDR1 is DFQATT and CDR2 SNEGSKA (reference sequence). Trimming left V 1 base short and J 3 bases short, with 12 bases between. This CDR3 spans 14 amino acids. Sequenced sample: blood. The rearrangement uses TRBV20-1 and TRBJ1-2; D uncertain. This sequence originates from a woman between 65 and 79 years old with Graves' ophthalmopathy. The CDR3 spells CSARVGRLHYGYTF. As DNA, the CDR3 is TGCAGTGCTAGAGTTGGCAGGTTGCACTATGGCTACACCTTC.